One and the same sample provided the 22 T cell receptor beta chains below, sequenced in a study of molecular identifiers for immune sequencing clone quantification. MiXCR was run by TCRdb on the PCR reads, yielding one entry per CDR3 protein. The repertoire has approximately 500,000 distinct CDR3 sequences, around 25% of them found once; the top ten carry just over 0.75%. The sample taken for sequencing was naive CD8+ T cells from blood, with Jurkat cell RNA spiked in. Specified subset: FACS-sorted CD8+CD4-CCR7+CD45RA+ naive T cells. These receptors all come from a human donor in good health. Some libraries in this study had Jurkat cell RNA spiked in.

This clonotype came up a few times. The V and J genes are TRBV4-3 and TRBJ2-1; 8 bases are shared with TRBD1. The trim removed 4 bases at V and 0 bases at J, leaving 2 bases unmatched. Per the germline V gene, CDR1 is LGHNA and CDR2 is YSLEER. The CDR3 runs 15 residues. DNA of the CDR3: TGCGCCAGCAGCCCCCAGGGGGCCTCCTACAATGAGCAGTTCTTC. As protein: CASSPQGASYNEQFF.

In this sample, this clonotype turned up many times. The genes are TRBV4-3 and TRBJ2-5; the D call may be TRBD1 or TRBD2 (5 bases each). V lost 0 bases, J lost 7 bases, and 24 bases lay in between. The CDR3 runs to 18 residues. Germline V gene lookup returns CDR1 LGHNA and CDR2 YSLEER. The DNA of the CDR3 is TGCGCCAGCAGCCAAGATTTGGGACCCCTATCTAGCCCCAGGACCCAGTACTTC. It codes for CASSQDLGPLSSPRTQYF.

CDR3 nucleotides: TGTGCCAGCAGTGAATTAGGGGGGATCTACGAGCAGTACTTC. This translates into CASSELGGIYEQYF. The chain carries TRBV25-1 and TRBJ2-7; either TRBD1 or TRBD2 may supply D (6 bases each). The CDR3 totals 14 residues. Germline V gives CDR1 MGHDK, CDR2 SYGVNS. Deletions cut 1 base from V and 3 bases from J, with 10 bases between.

Comment on this clonotype: This clone may be a read error of a much larger clone one base away. This chain links TRBV27 with TRBJ1-1; D is ambiguous. The length of the CDR3 is 14 residues. The germline V gene encodes CDR1 MNHEY and CDR2 SMNVEV (reference sequence). CDR3 nucleotide sequence: TGTGCCTGCAGTTTATTACCCCCGAACACTGAAGCTTTCTTT. Protein: CACSLLPPNTEAFF.

This sequence joins TRBV6-5 and TRBJ2-5; 7 bases are a match to TRBD2. V gave up 0 bases and J gave up 1 base; unmatched junction bases: 2. The germline V gene has CDR1 MNHEY and CDR2 SVGAGI. The CDR3 runs 15 residues. CDR3: CASSYSASGQETQYF. The CDR3 DNA is TGTGCCAGCAGTTACTCCGCTAGCGGCCAAGAGACCCAGTACTTC.

The chain uses TRBV24-1 and TRBJ2-2; D remains unclear. V gave up 5 bases and J gave up 0 bases, with 9 bases separating them. The CDR3 contains 15 residues. CDR1 and CDR2 (germline): KGHDR, SFDVKD. CDR3 sequence (DNA): TGTGCCACCAGTGGGGCGAATCCGAACACCGGGGAGCTGTTTTTT. It encodes CATSGANPNTGELFF.

This clonotype was seen at least ten times. The rearrangement uses TRBV5-1 and TRBJ2-7; TRBD2 is a possible D gene (6 bases). Trimming took 0 bases from V and 7 from J, leaving 26 bases between them. Germline V gene data show CDR1 as SGHRS and CDR2 as YFSETQ. CDR3 length: 18 amino acids. CDR3 amino acids: CASSLAAPQLASAYEQYF. DNA of the CDR3: TGCGCCAGCAGCTTGGCCGCCCCGCAGCTGGCTAGCGCGTATGAGCAGTACTTC.

This clonotype was recorded many times. V is TRBV5-1 and J is TRBJ1-1, with D perhaps matching TRBD1 (5 bases). V lost 2 bases, J lost 6 bases, and 11 bases lay in between. The V gene's germline CDR1 is SGHRS and CDR2 YFSETQ. The CDR3 contains 13 residues. The CDR3 nucleotides are TGCGCCAGCAGCTTAGACAGTTCTCCTGAAGCTTTCTTT. It encodes CASSLDSSPEAFF. The whole variable domain, remainder taken from reference TRBV5-1 and TRBJ1-1, is KAGVTQTPRYLIKTRGQQVTLSCSPISGHRSVSWYQQTPGQGLQFLFEYFSETQRNKGNFPGRFSGRQFSNSRSEMNVSTLELGDSALYLCASSLDSSPEAFFGQGTRLTVV.

This clonotype was observed a handful of times. V is TRBV12-3 or TRBV12-4 and J is TRBJ2-1; 10 bases fit TRBD1. Trimming removed 6 bases from V and 4 bases from J; junction bases left unmatched: 12. This CDR3 contains 17 residues. CDR3 sequence: CASSSLGQGSSYNEQFF. For the CDR3, the DNA is TGTGCCAGCAGCTCACTGGGACAGGGGAGCTCGTACAATGAGCAGTTCTTC.

This clonotype was seen many times. The rearrangement joins TRBV6-1 to TRBJ1-2; maybe TRBD1 (6 bases). Germline lookup yields CDR1 MNHNS and CDR2 SASEGT. The CDR3 loop spans 16 amino acids. The V gene lost 4 bases and the J gene lost 0 bases, with 15 bases spanning the gap. CDR3 residues: CASSVRDTLPNYGYTF. CDR3 coding DNA: TGTGCCAGCAGTGTCCGGGACACCCTACCTAACTATGGCTACACCTTC.

This clonotype has only a few counts. The genes are TRBV27 and TRBJ2-3; 7 bases line up with TRBD1. The CDR3 consists of 15 residues. Unmatched junction bases numbered 9, after V lost 5 bases and J lost 4 bases. From germline, CDR1 is MNHEY and CDR2 SMNVEV (reference sequence). The CDR3 loop reads CASSRYRGVADTQYF. The CDR3 DNA is TGTGCCAGCAGTCGGTACAGGGGAGTGGCAGATACGCAGTATTTT.

A remark on this clonotype: Possible read error: a much larger clone is one base away. The genes are TRBV30 and TRBJ1-1, with D uncertain. Germline V lookup: CDR1 GTSNPN, CDR2 SVGIG (reference sequence). The CDR3 consists of 13 residues. Trimming took 5 bases from V and 3 from J, leaving 13 bases between them. The CDR3 DNA reads TGTGCCTGGGACTCGATTAAGGACACTGAAGCTTTCTTT. Amino acid sequence: CAWDSIKDTEAFF.

The chain combines TRBV27 with TRBJ2-7; no clear D gene. CDR3 size: 14 residues. Trimming shortened V by 4 bases and J by 3 bases, and 13 bases separated the two germline ends. Germline V gives CDR1 MNHEY, CDR2 SMNVEV (reference sequence). The CDR3 loop reads CASSYTGLGYEQYF. CDR3 bases: TGTGCCAGCAGTTATACCGGGCTGGGCTACGAGCAGTACTTC.

This clonotype was counted only a few times. The genes are TRBV9 and TRBJ2-2; the D gene is possibly TRBD2 (6 bases). V was trimmed by 4 bases and J by 5 bases, leaving 15 bases between them. This CDR3 is 15 amino acids long. From germline, CDR1 is SGDLS and CDR2 YYNGEE. Here the CDR3 reads CASSSSGGGTGELFF. CDR3 sequence (DNA): TGTGCCAGCAGCTCCTCCGGTGGGGGGACCGGGGAGCTGTTTTTT. Variable domain in full (rest from reference TRBV9 and TRBJ2-2): DSGVTQTPKHLITATGQRVTLRCSPRSGDLSVYWYQQSLDQGLQFLIQYYNGEERAKGNILERFSAQQFPDLHSELNLSSLELGDSALYFCASSSSGGGTGELFFGEGSRLTVL.

Ten or more counts support this clonotype. This sequence joins TRBV30 and TRBJ2-1; 13 positions match TRBD2. The CDR3 length is 15 residues. After removal of 0 bases from V and 7 bases from J, the junction contained 3 bases not matched to a gene. CDR1 and CDR2 (germline): GTSNPN, SVGIG (reference sequence). CDR3 region: CAWSVGTSGVNEQFF. CDR3 DNA sequence: TGTGCCTGGAGTGTAGGGACTAGCGGGGTTAATGAGCAGTTCTTC. Using reference TRBV30 and TRBJ2-1 for the parts outside the CDR3, the full variable domain is SQTIHQWPATLVQPVGSPLSLECTVEGTSNPNLYWYRQAAGRGLQLLFYSVGIGQISSEVPQNLSASRPQDRQFILSSKKLLLSDSGFYLCAWSVGTSGVNEQFFGPGTRLTVL.

Ten or more counts support this clonotype. The chain employs TRBV7-9 and TRBJ1-4, with D hard to call. The CDR3 spans 14 residues. Trimming pared 5 bases from V and 0 bases from J, leaving 7 bases between. Germline V gives CDR1 SEHNR, CDR2 FQNEAQ (reference sequence). The DNA of the CDR3 is TGTGCCAGCAGCCCTCCCGCAACTAATGAAAAACTGTTTTTT. This encodes CASSPPATNEKLFF.

Note on this clonotype: With a much larger clone just one base away, this may be a read error. The chain carries TRBV20-1 and TRBJ2-2; D possibly matches TRBD1 or TRBD2 (5 bases each). The CDR3 covers 15 residues. CDR1 and CDR2 (germline): DFQATT, SNEGSKA (reference sequence). The germline V and J ends were trimmed by 1 base and 1 base, with 10 bases remaining between them. The CDR3 coding sequence is TGCAGTGCTAGAGGGGACGTCAGGAACACCGGGGAGCTGTTTTTT. Translation gives CSARGDVRNTGELFF.

In this sample, this clonotype turned up many times. This chain joins TRBV12-3 or TRBV12-4 and TRBJ1-1, with D unclear. The CDR3 covers 14 residues. Trimming removed 3 bases at V and 1 base at J, with 9 bases between. In DNA, the CDR3 is TGTGCCAGCAGTTTTGGTCAGCCGAACACTGAAGCTTTCTTT. Its protein product is CASSFGQPNTEAFF.

V gene TRBV20-1 combines with J gene TRBJ2-7; 8 bases are shared with TRBD2. The ends lost 6 bases at V and 0 bases at J; junction bases unmatched: 4. Germline V gene sequence: CDR1 DFQATT, CDR2 SNEGSKA (reference sequence). The CDR3 sequence is 13 residues long. CDR3 sequence reads: CSAPSGGSYEQYF. For the CDR3, the DNA is TGCAGTGCCCCGAGCGGGGGCTCCTACGAGCAGTACTTC.

This rearrangement joins TRBV27 to TRBJ2-2; D unclear. This CDR3 comprises 14 residues. V lost 3 bases and J 4 bases, leaving 9 bases between the germline ends. Germline V gene sequence: CDR1 MNHEY, CDR2 SMNVEV (reference sequence). CDR3 sequence (DNA): TGTGCCAGCAGTTTGAGTAGGTTCACCGGGGAGCTGTTTTTT. This translates into CASSLSRFTGELFF.

This clonotype came up many times. The CDR3 region has the DNA TGCAGTGCTAGAGATGGTGCAGGGTCCGAGCAGTACTTC. It yields the protein CSARDGAGSEQYF. V usage is TRBV20-1 and J usage is TRBJ2-7; maybe TRBD1 (5 bases). Germline V gene data show CDR1 as DFQATT and CDR2 as SNEGSKA (reference sequence). The CDR3 covers 13 residues. Trimming shortened V by 0 bases and J by 6 bases, and 12 bases separated the two germline ends.

The chain carries TRBV4-1 and TRBJ1-2; no clear D gene. Trimming pared 3 bases from V and 4 bases from J, leaving 12 bases between. CDR1 is MGHRA, CDR2 YSYEKL, per germline. This CDR3 region has 14 residues. The CDR3 DNA is TGCGCCAGCAGCCATCCCAACAGTGGCTATGGCTACACCTTC. Translation gives CASSHPNSGYGYTF.